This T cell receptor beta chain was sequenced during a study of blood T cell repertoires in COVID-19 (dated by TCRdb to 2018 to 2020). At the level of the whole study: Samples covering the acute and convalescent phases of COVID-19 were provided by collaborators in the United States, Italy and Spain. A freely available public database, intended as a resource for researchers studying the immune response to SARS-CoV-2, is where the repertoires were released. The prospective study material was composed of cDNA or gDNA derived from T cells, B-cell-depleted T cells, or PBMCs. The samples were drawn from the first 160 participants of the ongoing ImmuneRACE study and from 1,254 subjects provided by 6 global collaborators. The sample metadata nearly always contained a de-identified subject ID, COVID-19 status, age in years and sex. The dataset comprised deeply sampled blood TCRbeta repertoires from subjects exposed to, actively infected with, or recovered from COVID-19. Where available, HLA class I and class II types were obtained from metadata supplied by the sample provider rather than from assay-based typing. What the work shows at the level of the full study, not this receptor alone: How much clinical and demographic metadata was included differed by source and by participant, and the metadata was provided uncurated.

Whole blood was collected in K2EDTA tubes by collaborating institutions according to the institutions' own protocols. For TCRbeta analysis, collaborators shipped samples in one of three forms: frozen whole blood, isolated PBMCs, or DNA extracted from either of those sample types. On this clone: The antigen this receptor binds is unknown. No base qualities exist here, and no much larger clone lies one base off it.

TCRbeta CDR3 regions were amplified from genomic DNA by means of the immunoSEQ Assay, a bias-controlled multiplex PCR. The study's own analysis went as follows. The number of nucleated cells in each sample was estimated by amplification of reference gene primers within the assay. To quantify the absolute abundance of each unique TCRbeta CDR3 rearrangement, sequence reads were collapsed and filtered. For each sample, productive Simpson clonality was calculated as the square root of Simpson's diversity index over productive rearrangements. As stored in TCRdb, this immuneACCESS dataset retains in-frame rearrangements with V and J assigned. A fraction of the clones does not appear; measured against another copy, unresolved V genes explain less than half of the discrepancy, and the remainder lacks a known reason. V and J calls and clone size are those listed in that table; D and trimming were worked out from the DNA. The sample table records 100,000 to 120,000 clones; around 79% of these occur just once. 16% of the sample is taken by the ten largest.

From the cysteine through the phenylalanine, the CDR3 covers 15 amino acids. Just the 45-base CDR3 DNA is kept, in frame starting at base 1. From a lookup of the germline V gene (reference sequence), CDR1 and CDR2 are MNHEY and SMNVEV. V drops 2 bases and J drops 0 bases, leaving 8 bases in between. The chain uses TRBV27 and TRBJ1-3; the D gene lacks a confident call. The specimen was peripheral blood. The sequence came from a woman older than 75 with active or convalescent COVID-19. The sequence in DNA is TGTGCCAGCAGTTTAAGCCACAGCTCTGGAAACACCATATATTTT. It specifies CASSLSHSSGNTIYF.